This entry is about one T cell receptor (beta chain). Repertoires were generated with immunoSEQ multiplex PCR, while TCRdb's copy carries only in-frame clones and drops some. This sample has some 69,000 clones; under 90% occur once, and the top ten carry over 12%. This sample is drawn from a study of T cell responses to AZD1222 COVID-19 vaccine. The germline V gene encodes CDR1 LGHNT and CDR2 FRNRAP. With 3 bases removed from V and 6 bases from J, the gap between germline ends came to 11 bases. This CDR3 spans 13 amino acids. The sequence was collected from an adult who received the AZD1222 COVID-19 vaccine. The V gene is TRBV12-5, the J gene TRBJ1-1; a possible D gene is TRBD1 (5 bases). The specimen comprised peripheral blood, sampled 28 days after the second AZD1222 dose. The DNA for the CDR3 is TGTGCTAGTGGTTTTTGGGGGATCCCTGAAGCTTTCTTT. Amino acid sequence: CASGFWGIPEAFF.